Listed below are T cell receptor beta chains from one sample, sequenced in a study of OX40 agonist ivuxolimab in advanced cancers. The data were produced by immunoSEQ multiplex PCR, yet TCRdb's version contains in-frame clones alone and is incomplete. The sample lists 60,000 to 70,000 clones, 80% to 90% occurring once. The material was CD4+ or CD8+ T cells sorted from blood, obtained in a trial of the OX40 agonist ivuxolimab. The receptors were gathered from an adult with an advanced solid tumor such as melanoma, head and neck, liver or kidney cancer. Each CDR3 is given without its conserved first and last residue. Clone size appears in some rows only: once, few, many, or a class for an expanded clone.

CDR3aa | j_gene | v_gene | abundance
ASSQYPGTGFNEQF | TRBJ2-1 | TRBV11-3 | NA
ASSYTPGGETQY | TRBJ2-5 | TRBV6-5 | once
ASSLGTVQETQY | TRBJ2-5 | TRBV5-1 | NA
ASSVHRGRVDTQY | TRBJ2-3 | TRBV9 | NA
ASGDFTDTQY | TRBJ2-3 | TRBV7-9 | NA
ASSTQWGTYEQY | TRBJ2-7 | TRBV6-1 | once
ASSSPRQGANVLT | TRBJ2-6 | TRBV6-5 | NA
ASSQRTRDSEAF | TRBJ1-1 | TRBV14 | NA
ASSVEGVVNTEAF | TRBJ1-1 | TRBV9 | NA
ATIQLGNEKLF | TRBJ1-4 | TRBV7-9 | NA
ASSLGGTSYGYT | TRBJ1-2 | TRBV5-1 | NA
AWSVRSGGSAF | TRBJ1-1 | TRBV30 | NA
ASSEGPYRGGETQY | TRBJ2-5 | TRBV9 | few
ASTPAGTDTQY | TRBJ2-3 | TRBV5-1 | NA
ASSEMGTGALQF | TRBJ2-1 | TRBV10-1 | NA
ASSPRTGATEAF | TRBJ1-1 | TRBV7-2 | NA
ASSIGTPTEAF | TRBJ1-1 | TRBV27 | NA
ASSTNRAGELF | TRBJ2-2 | TRBV19 | NA
ARSKVATNEKLF | TRBJ1-4 | TRBV28 | NA
ASSLRRVYEQF | TRBJ2-1 | TRBV5-6 | NA
ASSSESVRRARGYT | TRBJ1-2 | TRBV5-4 | NA
ASSEGQGNTDTQY | TRBJ2-3 | TRBV14 | NA
ASTALGDSSHGQY | TRBJ2-7 | TRBV2 | NA
ASSWSNQPQH | TRBJ1-5 | TRBV7-2 | NA
ASSWGVSGSSYEQY | TRBJ2-7 | TRBV5-1 | NA
ASSLLGTSGSSSDTQY | TRBJ2-3 | TRBV5-6 | NA
ASSLEGADIQY | TRBJ2-4 | TRBV5-1 | NA
ASARTPANTGELF | TRBJ2-2 | TRBV5-1 | NA
ASSLAGSPGSDEQF | TRBJ2-1 | TRBV7-2 | NA
ASGLVGMAGPNYGYT | TRBJ1-2 | TRBV12-5 | NA
ASSPGQGLNTEAF | TRBJ1-1 | TRBV7-8 | NA
ASSMDRGNTIY | TRBJ1-3 | TRBV11-2 | NA
ASSLSRDGYT | TRBJ1-2 | TRBV7-9 | NA
ARARDFNSPLH | TRBJ1-6 | TRBV30 | NA
AWSKTFGPMNTEAF | TRBJ1-1 | TRBV30 | medium-sized
ASTTRQDNSPLH | TRBJ1-6 | TRBV6-5 | NA
ASSSKETQY | TRBJ2-5 | TRBV7-6 | NA
ASGLRGDTEAF | TRBJ1-1 | TRBV12-5 | NA
ASSASRDRGRNTEAF | TRBJ1-1 | TRBV7-2 | NA
ASSGDRLGTDTQY | TRBJ2-3 | TRBV5-1 | NA
ASSPPGKGVSPLH | TRBJ1-6 | TRBV18 | NA
ASSRLGAGTNQPQH | TRBJ1-5 | TRBV11-2 | NA
ASSLATGAYETQY | TRBJ2-5 | TRBV5-1 | NA